This passage covers 10 T cell receptor beta chains from one sample sequenced in a study of cytomegalovirus exposure and HLA in healthy donors. The PCR used 60 Vbeta and 13 Jbeta primers. Sequencing used immunoSEQ multiplex PCR; TCRdb keeps in-frame clones, though not all of them. The table records fewer than 180,000 clones, about 64% of them present only once. Sequenced sample: PBMCs. Source of these receptors: a woman aged 60 to 75 in good health and CMV-seropositive.

This sequence joins TRBV27 and TRBJ2-7; D not resolved. Germline V lookup: CDR1 MNHEY, CDR2 SMNVEV (reference sequence). The CDR3 loop spans 14 amino acids. Between the trimmed V and J ends, which lost 5 bases and 3 bases, there was a span of 14 bases. The CDR3 loop reads CASSPSPRLYEQYF. The CDR3 DNA reads as TGTGCCAGCAGTCCAAGCCCTCGACTCTACGAGCAGTACTTC.

V usage is TRBV5-1 and J usage is TRBJ1-2, with TRBD1 matching 7 bases. From germline, CDR1 is SGHRS and CDR2 YFSETQ. V was clipped by 3 bases and J by 3 bases; unmatched bases: 2. This CDR3 has 13 residues. The CDR3 is CASSSQGDYGYTF. The CDR3 DNA follows: TGCGCCAGCAGCTCTCAGGGGGACTATGGCTACACCTTC.

This clone has only one observation. This sequence joins TRBV4-2 and TRBJ2-5; weak D call: TRBD2 (5 bases). CDR1 is LGHNA and CDR2 is YNFKEQ in the germline V gene. This CDR3 spans 14 amino acids. Trimming took off 0 bases at V and 5 bases at J, with 10 bases between the two ends. CDR3 residues: CASSQDEGVETQYF. For the CDR3, the DNA is TGTGCCAGCAGCCAAGATGAGGGAGTGGAGACCCAGTACTTC.

Points on this clone: Likely a read error: the CDR3 ends without its conserved phenylalanine or tryptophan. The CDR3, as DNA: TGTGCCAGCAGTTTCCGGGCGACTAGCGGGAGGTCGTATACGCAGTATTCT. It specifies CASSFRATSGRSYTQYS. The V call is TRBV27, the J call TRBJ2-3; 13 bases are shared with TRBD2. This CDR3 is built from 17 residues. The junction had 10 bases not matched to a gene; V was cut back by 3 bases and J by 7 bases. The germline V gene encodes CDR1 MNHEY and CDR2 SMNVEV (reference sequence).

This clone was seen a handful of times. This chain joins TRBV15 and TRBJ2-7; TRBD1 agrees at 8 bases. The CDR3 runs 14 residues. V lost 0 bases to trimming and J lost 5 bases; unmatched junction nucleotides: 3. CDR1 is LNHNV and CDR2 is YYDKDF in the germline V gene (reference sequence). The CDR3, as DNA: TGTGCCACCAGCAGAGATGGGACAGGCAACGAGCAGTACTTC. This sequence encodes CATSRDGTGNEQYF.

The chain uses TRBV4-1 and TRBJ2-7, with 12 positions matching TRBD2. The CDR3 has 15 amino acids. The germline gives CDR1 MGHRA, CDR2 YSYEKL. Trimming cost V 1 base and J 5 bases; bases outside gene matches: 3. CDR3 coding DNA: TGCGCCAGCAGCCAAGGGACTAGCGGGACGAACGAGCAGTACTTC. Translating gives CASSQGTSGTNEQYF.

J is TRBJ2-7 and V is TRBV7-7; a weak D match, TRBD2 (6 bases). Germline V gives CDR1 SSHAT, CDR2 FNYEAQ (reference sequence). This CDR3 is 14 amino acids long. V shed 1 base and J shed 0 bases, with 7 bases lying between them. CDR3 sequence reads: CASSLGGNSYEQYF. The CDR3 DNA reads TGTGCCAGCAGCTTAGGCGGGAACTCCTACGAGCAGTACTTC.

The V and J genes are TRBV28 and TRBJ1-4, with 10 bases that match TRBD1. Germline CDR1 is MDHEN and CDR2 is SYDVKM. This CDR3 has 14 amino acids. J gave up 7 bases and V 10 bases, and 9 bases lay outside the gene matches. The CDR3 nucleotides read TGTGCCACTACCGTGGGACAGGGGACTGAAAAACTGTTTTTT. As protein: CATTVGQGTEKLFF.

This chain uses TRBV5-5 with TRBJ1-1, with a tentative D call TRBD1 (6 bases). The CDR3 has 15 amino acids. The germline V and J ends were trimmed by 0 bases and 0 bases, with 9 bases remaining between them. Germline CDR1 SGHKS, CDR2 YYEKEE (reference sequence). The CDR3, as DNA: TGTGCCAGCAGCTTGGGACAGGTCGTGAACACTGAAGCTTTCTTT. Translated: CASSLGQVVNTEAFF.

This chain connects TRBV6-5 to TRBJ2-7, with 14 bases matching TRBD2. The CDR3 length is 15 residues. Per germline, CDR1 MNHEY and CDR2 SVGAGI. The V segment lost 0 bases and the J segment 6 bases; nucleotides outside the gene matches: 1. CDR3 coding DNA: TGTGCCAGCAGTTACTCGGGACTAGCGGGAGTCGAGCAGTACTTC. Amino acids: CASSYSGLAGVEQYF.